One sample yielded the 6 T cell receptor beta chains listed below, sequenced in a study of beta chain features in type 1 diabetes. Whole-study findings and limits: TCRB CDR3 length was moderately but significantly reduced in all four CD4+ subsets of Type 1 diabetes patients.

Sequencing targeted expressed TCRB transcripts, as all isolated RNA had been reverse transcribed. Clones were read by immunoSEQ multiplex PCR, and TCRdb kept only the in-frame ones, dropping some. The sample lists 120,000 to 150,000 clones, roughly an eighth occurring once. Which antigens these TCRs recognize remains unknown. Sequencing was performed on central memory CD4+ T cells from blood. These receptors came from a man aged 18 to 29 with type 1 diabetes.

This chain connects TRBV6-1 to TRBJ2-4; 7 bases are shared with TRBD1. The CDR3 loop spans 17 amino acids. V was pared by 2 bases and J by 3 bases, with 10 bases of the junction left unmatched. Germline CDR1 is MNHNS and CDR2 is SASEGT. The CDR3 region has the DNA TGTGCCAGCAGTGAAATCGGGACAGAGCCTTACAAAAACATTCAGTACTTC. Protein: CASSEIGTEPYKNIQYF.

This chain joins TRBV18 and TRBJ1-6, with TRBD1 matching over 8 bases. After removal of 5 bases from V and 6 bases from J, the junction contained 9 bases not matched to a gene. Germline lookup yields CDR1 KGHSH and CDR2 LQKENI. This CDR3 has 16 residues. The CDR3 sequence: CASSSVPDRVNSPLHF. For the CDR3, the DNA is TGTGCCAGCTCATCGGTCCCGGACAGGGTTAATTCACCCCTCCACTTT.

This clone turned up a few times. V and J are TRBV5-1 and TRBJ1-1; maybe TRBD1 (5 bases). V lost 4 bases to trimming and J lost 3 bases, with 13 bases between them. This CDR3 has 14 amino acids. Germline CDR1 and CDR2: SGHRS and YFSETQ. The CDR3 coding sequence is TGCGCCAGCAGCGGGGGGTCCCGAGACACTGAAGCTTTCTTT. It encodes CASSGGSRDTEAFF.

The chain has TRBV7-2 and TRBJ2-1; TRBD2 matches 14 bases. With 4 bases clipped from V and 13 bases from J, the junction kept 6 bases outside the gene matches. The CDR3 length is 14 residues. Germline CDR1 SGHTA, CDR2 FQGNSA. CDR3 in amino acids: CASSSGLAGGSQFF. CDR3 nucleotide sequence: TGTGCCAGCAGCTCCGGACTAGCGGGGGGATCCCAGTTCTTC.

This clone was seen more than once but under ten times. The V and J genes are TRBV30 and TRBJ1-5; no definite D call. The CDR3 totals 15 residues. Trimming removed 4 bases from V and 7 bases from J, with 20 bases in between. CDR1 GTSNPN and CDR2 SVGIG come from the germline V gene (reference sequence). CDR3 in amino acids: CAWTRMSGQHQPQHF. For the CDR3, the DNA is TGTGCCTGGACTCGAATGTCGGGCCAGCACCAGCCCCAGCATTTT.

This clone was picked up a small number of times. The chain is built from TRBV29-1 and TRBJ1-2; D gene unclear. V lost 3 bases and J lost 5, with 10 bases in between. This CDR3 comprises 12 residues. From germline, CDR1 is SQVTM and CDR2 ANQGSEA. The CDR3: CSVETSGYGYTF. The CDR3 nucleotides read TGCAGCGTTGAGACCAGTGGGTATGGCTACACCTTC.